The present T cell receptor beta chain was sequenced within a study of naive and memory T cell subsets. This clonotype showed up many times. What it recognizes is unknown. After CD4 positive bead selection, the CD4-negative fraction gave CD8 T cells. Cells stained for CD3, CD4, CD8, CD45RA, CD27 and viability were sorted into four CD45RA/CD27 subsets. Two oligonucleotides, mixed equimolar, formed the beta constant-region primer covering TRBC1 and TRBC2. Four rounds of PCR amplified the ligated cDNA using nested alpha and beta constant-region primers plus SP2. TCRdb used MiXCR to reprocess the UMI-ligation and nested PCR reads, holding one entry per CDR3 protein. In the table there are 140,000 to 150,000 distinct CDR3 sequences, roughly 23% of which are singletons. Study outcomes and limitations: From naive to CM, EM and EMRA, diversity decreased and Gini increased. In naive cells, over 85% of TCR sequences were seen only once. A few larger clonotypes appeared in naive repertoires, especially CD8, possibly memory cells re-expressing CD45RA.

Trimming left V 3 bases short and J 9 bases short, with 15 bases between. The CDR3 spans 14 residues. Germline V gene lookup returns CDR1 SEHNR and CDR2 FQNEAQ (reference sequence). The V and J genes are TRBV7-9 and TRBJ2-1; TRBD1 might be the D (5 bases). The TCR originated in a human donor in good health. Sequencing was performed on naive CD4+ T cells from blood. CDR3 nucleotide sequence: TGTGCCAGCAGCTTTCTAGGGGTTAGTGCTGAGCAGTTCTTC. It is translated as CASSFLGVSAEQFF. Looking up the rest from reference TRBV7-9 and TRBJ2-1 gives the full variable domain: DTGVSQNPRHKITKRGQNVTFRCDPISEHNRLYWYRQTLGQGPEFLTYFQNEAQLEKSRLLSDRFSAERPKGSFSTLEIQRTEQGDSAMYLCASSFLGVSAEQFFGPGTRLTVL.